This T cell receptor (beta chain) was sequenced for a study of cytomegalovirus exposure and HLA in healthy donors. This clone was seen a handful of times. Method: immunoSEQ multiplex PCR; TCRdb's copy keeps in-frame clones and lacks some. The table lists over 80,000 clones, around 84% of them singletons. CDR1 and CDR2 (germline): SNHLY, FYNNEI. This CDR3 region has 14 residues. Between the trimmed V and J ends, which lost 7 bases and 7 bases, there was a span of 19 bases. The chain employs TRBV2 and TRBJ2-5; possibly TRBD1 for D (6 bases). This TCR was sampled from a man younger than 30 in good health and CMV-seropositive. Sequencing was carried out using PBMCs. This CDR3 reads CASTGQSWPGTQYF. DNA for the CDR3: TGTGCCAGCACTGGACAGTCCTGGCCGGGGACCCAGTACTTC.